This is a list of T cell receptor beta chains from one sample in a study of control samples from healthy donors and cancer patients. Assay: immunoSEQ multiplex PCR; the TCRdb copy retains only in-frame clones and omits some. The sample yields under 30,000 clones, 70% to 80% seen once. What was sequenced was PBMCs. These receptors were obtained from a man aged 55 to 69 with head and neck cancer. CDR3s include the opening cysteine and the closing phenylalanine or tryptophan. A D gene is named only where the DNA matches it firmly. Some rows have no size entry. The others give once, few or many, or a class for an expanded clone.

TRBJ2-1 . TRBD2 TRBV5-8 TGTGCCAGCAGCTTAAGCGGGAGGACCTACAATGAGCAGTTCTTC CASSLSGRTYNEQFF
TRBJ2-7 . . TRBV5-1 TGCGCCAGCAGCTTGACAGTCCTTAGCTCCTACGAGCAGTACTTC CASSLTVLSSYEQYF
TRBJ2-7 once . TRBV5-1 TGCGCCAGCAGCTTAGATTCGCGGGACATCTCCTACGAGCAGTACTTC CASSLDSRDISYEQYF
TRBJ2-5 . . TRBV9 TGTGCCAGCAGCCCCCTCGAGGGGGGTTCGGGGGAGACCCAGTACTTC CASSPLEGGSGETQYF
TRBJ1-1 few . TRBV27 TGTGCCAGCAGTCCTCAGACAGAAATGAACACTGAAGCTTTCTTT CASSPQTEMNTEAFF
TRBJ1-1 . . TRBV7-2 TGTGGAGCATCCCGGGGCCCGAACACTGAAGCTTTCTTT CGASRGPNTEAFF
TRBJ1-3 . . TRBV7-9 TGTGCCAGCAGCTTACGAGGAATCTCTGGAAACACCATATATTTT CASSLRGISGNTIYF
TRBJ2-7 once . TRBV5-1 TGCGCCAGCAGCTCGGCCGCCGGGCAGGGGTCCTACGAGCAGTACTTC CASSSAAGQGSYEQYF
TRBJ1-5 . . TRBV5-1 TGCGCCAGCAGCTTGGGTGGGCAGGGGAAGGAAAGCAATCAGCCCCAGCATTTT CASSLGGQGKESNQPQHF
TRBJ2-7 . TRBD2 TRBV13 TGTGCCAGCAGCTTCTTTCGGGAGGGCAACGAGCAGTACTTC CASSFFREGNEQYF
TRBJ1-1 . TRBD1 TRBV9 TGTGCCAGCAGCCCACAGGGGGCGAACACTGAAGCTTTCTTT CASSPQGANTEAFF
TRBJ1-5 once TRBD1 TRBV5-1 TGCGCCAGCAGAAACAGGGGGGGCCAGCCCCAGCATTTT CASRNRGGQPQHF
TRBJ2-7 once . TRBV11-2 TGTGCCAGCAGCTTAGAAGGGTACTCCTACGAGCAGTACTTC CASSLEGYSYEQYF
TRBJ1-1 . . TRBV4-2 TGTGCCAGCAGCCCCCTAGGACCCGACACTGAAGCTTTCTTT CASSPLGPDTEAFF
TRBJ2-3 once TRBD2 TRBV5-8 TGTGCCAGCAGCTTGGCCGAAAGACTAGCGGGAGAATCAGATACGCAGTATTTT CASSLAERLAGESDTQYF
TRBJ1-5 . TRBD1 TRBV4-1 TGCGCCAGCAGCCCTTGGACAGGGAATAGCAATCAGCCCCAGCATTTT CASSPWTGNSNQPQHF
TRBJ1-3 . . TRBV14 TGTGCCAGCAGCCCAGGAACAGCTGGAAACACCATATATTTT CASSPGTAGNTIYF
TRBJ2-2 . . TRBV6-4 TGTGCCAGCAGTGGTCAAAACACCGGGGAGCTGTTTTTT CASSGQNTGELFF
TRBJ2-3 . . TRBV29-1 TGCAGCGTTGATTTTTCCGGGGGCACAGATACGCAGTATTTT CSVDFSGGTDTQYF
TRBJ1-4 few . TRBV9 TGTGCCAGCAGCGTACGGGGAAACACACCTAGTCAGAGGATTAATGAAAAACTGTTTTTT CASSVRGNTPSQRINEKLFF
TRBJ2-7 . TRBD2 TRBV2 TGTGCCAGCAGTGACTTCTCGCCCTTTCGGACTAGCGGGCGCTACGAGCAGTACTTC CASSDFSPFRTSGRYEQYF
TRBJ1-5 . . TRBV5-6 TGTGCCAGCAGCTTGGCTGGGAATGGGAGGCAGCCCCAGCATTTT CASSLAGNGRQPQHF
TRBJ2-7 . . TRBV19 TGTGCCAGTAGTCAGAAGAGGGGGGGTTGGAGCTCCTACGAGCAGTACTTC CASSQKRGGWSSYEQYF
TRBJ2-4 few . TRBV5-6 TGTGCCAGCAGCTTGGTTCTACAGGGGAGGGTTGGAAACATTCAGTACTTC CASSLVLQGRVGNIQYF
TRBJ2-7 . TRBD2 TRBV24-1 TGTGCCACCAGTGATGTGACTAGCGGGAGGGCCGACGAGCAGTACTTC CATSDVTSGRADEQYF
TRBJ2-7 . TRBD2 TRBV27 TGTGCCAGCAGTTTATCTATGACTAGCGGGACCTACGAGCAGTACTTC CASSLSMTSGTYEQYF
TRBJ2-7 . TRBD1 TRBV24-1 TGTGCCACCAGTGATCCCGGACAGGGCGGATACGAGCAGTACTTC CATSDPGQGGYEQYF
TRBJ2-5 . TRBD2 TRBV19 TGTGCCAGTAAGACCCCCGGGGGGGCCCAAGAGACCCAGTACTTC CASKTPGGAQETQYF
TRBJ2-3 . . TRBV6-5 TGTGCCAGCAAAGAGGCGCTCCCCGGAGCTACGCAGTATTTT CASKEALPGATQYF
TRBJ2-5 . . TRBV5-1 TGCGCCAGCAGCTTGGTCCAAGAGACCCAGTACTTC CASSLVQETQYF
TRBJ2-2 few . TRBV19 TGTGCCAGTATCGCCGACCACTCGAACACCGGGGAGCTGTTTTTT CASIADHSNTGELFF
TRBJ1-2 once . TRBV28 TGTGCCAGCAGCACAGACTATGGCTACACCTTC CASSTDYGYTF
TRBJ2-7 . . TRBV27 TGTGCCAGCAGTCAGGACGGTCTCTCATTCTCCTACGAGCAGTACTTC CASSQDGLSFSYEQYF
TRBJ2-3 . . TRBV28 TGTGCCAGCTGTAGCCTCGCGGGCACAGATACGCAGTATTTT CASCSLAGTDTQYF
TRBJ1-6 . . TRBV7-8 TGTGCCAGCAGCCCTGCTGGCTCACCCCTCCACTTT CASSPAGSPLHF
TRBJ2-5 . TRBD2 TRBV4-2 TGTGCCAGCAGCCAAGGGCAACTAGCGGGAGTAGAGACCCAGTACTTC CASSQGQLAGVETQYF
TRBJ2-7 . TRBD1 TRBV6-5 TGTGCCAGCGGGACAGGGGGCGGGAGCTACGAGCAGTACTTC CASGTGGGSYEQYF
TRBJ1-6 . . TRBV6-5 TGTGCCAGCACAGGACCGGTTAATTCACCCCTCCACTTT CASTGPVNSPLHF
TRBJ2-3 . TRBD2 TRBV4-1 TGCGCCAGCAGCCAAGTGGTAGCGGGAGGGCCTATAGATACGCAGTATTTT CASSQVVAGGPIDTQYF
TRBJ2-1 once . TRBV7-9 TGTGCCAGCAGCTTAGACTCACCAGGGCGGATCTTC CASSLDSPGRIF
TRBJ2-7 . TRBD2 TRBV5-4 TGTGCCAGCAGCTCAGCCGGACTAGCTGGAGAGCAGTACTTC CASSSAGLAGEQYF
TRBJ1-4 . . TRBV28 TGTGCCAGCAGTTTCGACCTAGGGGAAAAACTGTTTTTT CASSFDLGEKLFF
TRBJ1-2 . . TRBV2 TGTGCCAGCAGTGAATCGGAGGGGCGCGCCTATGGCTACACCTTC CASSESEGRAYGYTF
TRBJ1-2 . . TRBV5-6 TGTGCCAGCAGCTTGGCGGGATATGGCTACACCTTC CASSLAGYGYTF
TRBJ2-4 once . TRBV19 TGTGCCAGTAGTATGCCGGGGCTAGCCAAAAACATTCAGTACTTC CASSMPGLAKNIQYF
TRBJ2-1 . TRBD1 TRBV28 TGTGCCAGCACCGCCCTAGGACAGGGAAAATCCTACAATGAGCAGTTCTTC CASTALGQGKSYNEQFF